What follows are 13 T cell receptor beta chains derived from one specimen sequenced in a study of blood T cell repertoires in COVID-19. Profiled with immunoSEQ multiplex PCR; TCRdb holds only in-frame clones, not every one. The sample holds more than 150,000 clones, roughly 86% seen once. The sample consisted of peripheral blood. The receptors shown here come from a man aged 55-75 years with COVID-19, enrolled during active disease.

The CDR3 loop reads CASSGGTGLVSLAFF. The CDR3 DNA reads as TGTGCCAGCAGTGGGGGGACAGGGCTGGTTTCTTTAGCTTTCTTT. This chain joins TRBV25-1 and TRBJ1-1; 9 bases are a match to TRBD1. The germline V gene has CDR1 MGHDK and CDR2 SYGVNS. V was pared by 4 bases and J by 10 bases, with 13 bases of the junction left unmatched. This CDR3 is built from 15 residues.

V is TRBV6-5 and J is TRBJ2-3; D perhaps matches TRBD1 (6 bases). The CDR3 contains 15 residues. The germline V gene encodes CDR1 MNHEY and CDR2 SVGAGI. V was cut by 2 bases and J by 2 bases, with 11 bases left in between. The DNA of the CDR3 is TGTGCCAGCAGTTACAGGGGGTACGACACAGATACGCAGTATTTT. This translates into CASSYRGYDTDTQYF.

The V and J genes are TRBV7-9 and TRBJ2-7, with D possibly TRBD2 on 5 matching bases. V was clipped by 6 bases and J by 7 bases, with 16 bases between them. The CDR3 runs to 13 residues. The V gene's germline CDR1 is SEHNR and CDR2 FQNEAQ (reference sequence). The CDR3 DNA sequence: TGTGCCAGCAGGAGGGAACCGGGTAAGGAGCAGTACTTC. Its protein product is CASRREPGKEQYF.

The V gene is TRBV19, the J gene TRBJ2-7; 9 nucleotides match TRBD1. This CDR3 region has 14 residues. Trimming removed 5 bases from V and 6 bases from J; junction bases left unmatched: 8. Germline V lookup: CDR1 LNHDA, CDR2 SQIVND (reference sequence). The DNA for the CDR3 is TGTGCCAGTAGTCAACGACAGGGGGTTAGCGAGCAGTACTTC. This encodes CASSQRQGVSEQYF. Supplemented by reference TRBV19 and TRBJ2-7, the full variable domain reads DGGITQSPKYLFRKEGQNVTLSCEQNLNHDAMYWYRQDPGQGLRLIYYSQIVNDFQKGDIAEGYSVSREKKESFPLTVTSAQKNPTAFYLCASSQRQGVSEQYFGPGTRLTVT.

This chain connects TRBV5-1 to TRBJ2-7; 8 positions match TRBD1. Germline V gene data show CDR1 as SGHRS and CDR2 as YFSETQ. The length of the CDR3 is 16 residues. The junction had 11 bases not matched to a gene; V was cut back by 0 bases and J by 6 bases. The CDR3 protein is CASSLGQGSPFGEQYF. The CDR3 nucleotides are TGCGCCAGCAGCTTGGGACAGGGGAGCCCCTTCGGCGAGCAGTACTTC.

The chain combines TRBV29-1 with TRBJ2-5, with 9 positions matching TRBD1. Germline lookup yields CDR1 SQVTM and CDR2 ANQGSEA. The V gene end was trimmed by 5 bases and the J gene end by 1 base; junction bases not matched to a gene: 14. The CDR3 is 17 amino acids. The DNA of the CDR3 is TGCAGCGTTTGGGGTTCTTGGACAGGGGAGTTCCAAGAGACCCAGTACTTC. This sequence encodes CSVWGSWTGEFQETQYF.

V is TRBV4-3 and J is TRBJ2-5, with 11 bases aligning to TRBD2. Germline assignment: CDR1 LGHNA and CDR2 YSLEER. This CDR3 is built from 17 residues. Trimming removed 1 base from V and 5 bases from J; junction bases left unmatched: 9. The CDR3: CASSQVVLAGVPETQYF. The CDR3 DNA follows: TGCGCCAGCAGCCAAGTGGTACTAGCGGGGGTCCCGGAGACCCAGTACTTC.

The chain has TRBV28 and TRBJ1-2; D is possibly TRBD1 (6 bases). The V gene lost 5 bases and the J gene lost 9 bases, with 16 bases spanning the gap. The CDR3 is made up of 13 amino acids. The germline CDR1 and CDR2 sequences are MDHEN and SYDVKM. CDR3: CASSPPGVGSYTF. The CDR3 DNA is TGTGCCAGCAGTCCGCCAGGGGTCGGGAGCTACACCTTC.

V and J are TRBV29-1 and TRBJ1-2; D not certain. The CDR3 totals 13 residues. The V gene lost 0 bases and the J gene lost 6 bases, with 11 bases spanning the gap. Germline V gene lookup returns CDR1 SQVTM and CDR2 ANQGSEA. The CDR3 bases are TGCAGCGTTGAAGACCCGGGTACCCATGGCTACACCTTC. It specifies CSVEDPGTHGYTF.

As DNA, the CDR3 is TGTGCCACCAGTGATGCGGGACAGGTGGTCCGGGAGACCCAGTACTTC. Its protein product is CATSDAGQVVRETQYF. The chain is built from TRBV24-1 and TRBJ2-5, with 8 bases fitting TRBD1. The CDR3 contains 16 residues. V dropped 3 bases and J dropped 5; count of bases not matched to a gene: 10. CDR1 is KGHDR, CDR2 SFDVKD, per germline.

The chain uses TRBV6-5 and TRBJ2-5, with no clear D. Germline V CDR1 and CDR2: MNHEY, SVGAGI. The CDR3 totals 13 residues. The V and J ends lost 6 bases and 2 bases respectively, with 10 bases between them. The CDR3 loop is CASRPQIQETQYF. In nucleotides, the CDR3 is TGTGCCAGCAGGCCTCAGATTCAAGAGACCCAGTACTTC.

This clone was counted a few times. The chain is built from TRBV18 and TRBJ2-7; TRBD2 aligns across 12 bases. The CDR3 is 16 amino acids. Germline CDR1 reads KGHSH; CDR2 reads LQKENI. V lost 2 bases to trimming and J lost 5 bases; unmatched junction nucleotides: 7. CDR3 DNA sequence: TGTGCCAGCTCACCAACACTAGCGGGAGGAATCAACGAGCAGTACTTC. Translated: CASSPTLAGGINEQYF.

The J gene is TRBJ1-6, the V gene TRBV6-5; D gene unclear. Germline V gene sequence: CDR1 MNHEY, CDR2 SVGAGI. V lost 0 bases and J 5 bases, leaving 8 bases between the germline ends. The CDR3 length is 15 residues. The chain's CDR3 is CASSYSMRDNSPLHF. The CDR3 DNA reads TGTGCCAGCAGTTACTCGATGAGAGATAATTCACCCCTCCACTTT.